What follows are 30 T cell receptor beta chains derived from one specimen sequenced in a study of T-cell memory formation after mild COVID-19. TCRdb ran MiXCR on the 5' RACE reads and lists one entry per CDR3 protein. Here the sample spans 400,000 to 450,000 distinct CDR3 sequences, about 20% being singletons. The specimen was PBMCs or a T cell subset sorted from them (not recorded which). The receptors were sampled from a man between 18 and 29 years old who had mild COVID-19 (a few samples of this study predate the infection). Cell type and time point are not known.

This clonotype was counted between two and nine times. CDR3 sequence: CASSILGGGTEAFF. Here the CDR3 DNA reads TGTGCCAGTAGTATCTTGGGTGGGGGCACTGAAGCTTTCTTT. This chain joins TRBV19 and TRBJ1-1; possibly TRBD1 for D (5 bases). The length of the CDR3 is 14 residues. V was pared by 3 bases and J by 4 bases, with 12 bases between. Per the germline V gene, CDR1 is LNHDA and CDR2 is SQIVND (reference sequence).

This clonotype has only a few counts. The V call is TRBV18, the J call TRBJ2-5; D is possibly TRBD2 (7 bases). Germline V lookup: CDR1 KGHSH, CDR2 LQKENI. This CDR3 comprises 15 residues. Trimming cost V 2 bases and J 0 bases, with 10 bases left between them. CDR3 DNA sequence: TGTGCCAGCTCACCAAGGGGGGGCTACCAAGAGACCCAGTACTTC. This sequence encodes CASSPRGGYQETQYF.

This clonotype was recorded a few times. This chain uses TRBV5-6 with TRBJ2-1, with 11 nucleotides matching TRBD2. The CDR3 contains 15 residues. The V and J ends lost 5 bases and 5 bases, in that order; junction bases with no gene match: 6. Germline V gene sequence: CDR1 SGHDT, CDR2 YYEEEE. The CDR3 region has the DNA TGTGCCAGCAGTTCCGCTAGCGGGGGGAACAATGAGCAGTTCTTC. This sequence encodes CASSSASGGNNEQFF.

This clonotype was counted between two and nine times. The gene calls are TRBV5-1 and TRBJ2-3, with D unresolved. Germline V gene data show CDR1 as SGHRS and CDR2 as YFSETQ. CDR3 size: 17 residues. Trimming pared 4 bases from V and 5 bases from J, leaving 23 bases between. The CDR3 coding sequence is TGCGCCAGCAGCCGCCCCAGGAACCTGGATGTAGGAGATACGCAGTATTTT. As protein: CASSRPRNLDVGDTQYF.

This chain connects TRBV24-1 to TRBJ1-1, with TRBD1 as a possible D gene (5 bases). V lost 0 bases and J lost 8, with 9 bases in between. The CDR3 consists of 13 residues. Germline lookup yields CDR1 KGHDR and CDR2 SFDVKD. CDR3 protein: CATSDLQGREAFF. CDR3 in DNA: TGTGCCACCAGTGATTTGCAGGGCAGAGAAGCTTTCTTT.

A few counts support this clonotype. V is TRBV5-1 and J is TRBJ2-1, with 9 bases lining up with TRBD2. Germline V gene data show CDR1 as SGHRS and CDR2 as YFSETQ. Trimming removed 4 bases from V and 6 bases from J; junction bases left unmatched: 8. The CDR3 totals 15 residues. CDR3 protein: CASSRAGTSSNEQFF. The DNA for the CDR3 is TGCGCCAGCAGCAGAGCCGGGACTAGCAGCAATGAGCAGTTCTTC.

This clonotype was counted a few times. The genes are TRBV19 and TRBJ1-2; D gene ambiguous. Trimming shortened V by 3 bases and J by 0 bases, and 11 bases separated the two germline ends. CDR3 length: 15 residues. Germline assignment: CDR1 LNHDA and CDR2 SQIVND (reference sequence). CDR3 sequence (DNA): TGTGCCAGTAGTATTCGGCTTGAGGCTAACTATGGCTACACCTTC. This codes for CASSIRLEANYGYTF.

This clonotype was counted a single time. The CDR3 loop is CSVSRPVDSSYNSPLHF. The DNA for the CDR3 is TGCAGTGTAAGCCGGCCAGTCGATAGCTCCTATAATTCACCCCTCCACTTT. The rearrangement uses TRBV20-1 and TRBJ1-6; D not resolved. The CDR3 extends over 17 amino acids. Germline assignment: CDR1 DFQATT and CDR2 SNEGSKA (reference sequence). V was clipped by 7 bases and J by 0 bases, with 19 bases between them.

A few counts support this clonotype. V and J are TRBV19 and TRBJ2-7, with 10 bases identical to TRBD1. Per the germline V gene, CDR1 is LNHDA and CDR2 is SQIVND (reference sequence). CDR3 length: 15 residues. The trim removed 5 bases at V and 2 bases at J, leaving 6 bases unmatched. CDR3 DNA: TGTGCCAGTAGTCCGGGAGGGACAGGGGCCTACGAGCAGTACTTC. This translates into CASSPGGTGAYEQYF.

DNA of the CDR3: TGTGCCAGCAGCGTAGGAACGGCAGGGCTGAATGGCTACACCTTC. It specifies CASSVGTAGLNGYTF. The chain recombines TRBV9 with TRBJ1-2, with TRBD1 as a possible D gene (5 bases). The length of the CDR3 is 15 residues. Trimming stripped 0 bases from V and 6 bases from J, with 15 bases between. The germline gives CDR1 SGDLS, CDR2 YYNGEE. The variable domain in full, completed from reference TRBV9 and TRBJ1-2, reads DSGVTQTPKHLITATGQRVTLRCSPRSGDLSVYWYQQSLDQGLQFLIQYYNGEERAKGNILERFSAQQFPDLHSELNLSSLELGDSALYFCASSVGTAGLNGYTFGSGTRLTVV.

The chain recombines TRBV5-1 with TRBJ1-1; no definite D call. This CDR3 has 14 amino acids. The V gene lost 0 bases and the J gene lost 1 base, with 7 bases spanning the gap. Looked up from germline, CDR1 is SGHRS and CDR2 is YFSETQ. The CDR3 here is CASSLATANTEAFF. The CDR3 nucleotides are TGCGCCAGCAGCTTGGCCACGGCGAACACTGAAGCTTTCTTT.

The genes are TRBV9 and TRBJ2-5; a weak D match, TRBD1 (5 bases). The CDR3 has 14 residues. The germline CDR1 and CDR2 sequences are SGDLS and YYNGEE. The V gene lost 0 bases and the J gene lost 3 bases, with 9 bases spanning the gap. DNA of the CDR3: TGTGCCAGCAGCGTAGGGACAATGGAAGAGACCCAGTACTTC. Its translation: CASSVGTMEETQYF.

This clonotype was detected ten times or more. The chain has TRBV5-1 and TRBJ1-6; the D is unclear. The CDR3 extends over 13 amino acids. Germline CDR1 is SGHRS and CDR2 is YFSETQ. Trimming pared 4 bases from V and 10 bases from J, leaving 12 bases between. This chain's CDR3 is CASSLDLGSPLHF. The DNA of the CDR3 is TGCGCCAGCAGCCTCGACTTGGGGTCACCCCTCCACTTT.

The chain couples TRBV25-1 to TRBJ1-5, with TRBD1 matching 7 bases. The CDR3 has 14 amino acids. Germline V lookup: CDR1 MGHDK, CDR2 SYGVNS. With V trimmed by 5 bases and J by 4 bases, 5 bases remained unmatched. Here the CDR3 reads CASSRTGANQPQHF. The DNA for the CDR3 is TGTGCCAGCAGTCGGACAGGAGCGAATCAGCCCCAGCATTTT.

The CDR3 sequence: CASSQVDRVPDTQYF. Here the CDR3 DNA reads TGCGCCAGCAGCCAAGTGGACCGTGTCCCAGATACGCAGTATTTT. The V gene is TRBV4-3, the J gene TRBJ2-3; D remains ambiguous. Germline loops: CDR1 LGHNA, CDR2 YSLEER. V gave up 1 base and J gave up 4 bases, with 12 bases separating them. The CDR3 spans 15 residues.

The table lists this clonotype with many counts. The V gene is TRBV4-1, the J gene TRBJ2-1; perhaps TRBD1 as D (5 bases). Trimming removed 1 base at V and 3 bases at J, with 13 bases between. The CDR3 length is 16 residues. Germline lookup yields CDR1 MGHRA and CDR2 YSYEKL. As DNA, the CDR3 is TGCGCCAGCAGCCAAGTCTTTAGAAGGGGCTACAATGAGCAGTTCTTC. Residues: CASSQVFRRGYNEQFF.

This clonotype was detected only a few times. The chain combines TRBV20-1 with TRBJ2-5; maybe TRBD2 (6 bases). CDR1 is DFQATT and CDR2 is SNEGSKA in the germline V gene (reference sequence). V was clipped by 2 bases and J by 7 bases, with 14 bases between them. The CDR3 has 13 residues. The CDR3 sequence: CSARMAGMRTQYF. In nucleotides, the CDR3 is TGCAGTGCTAGAATGGCGGGGATGCGGACCCAGTACTTC.

This chain connects TRBV20-1 to TRBJ1-2; the match to TRBD1 covers 9 bases. Per germline, CDR1 DFQATT and CDR2 SNEGSKA (reference sequence). This CDR3 spans 14 amino acids. The trim removed 7 bases at V and 5 bases at J, leaving 11 bases unmatched. The CDR3 loop is CSVDKGQGWYGYTF. The CDR3 DNA reads as TGCAGTGTTGATAAGGGACAGGGATGGTATGGCTACACCTTC.

This chain joins TRBV7-9 and TRBJ2-3, with TRBD1 matching over 7 bases. The CDR3 is 16 residues long. CDR1 and CDR2 (germline): SEHNR, FQNEAQ (reference sequence). The V and J ends lost 4 bases and 2 bases, in that order; junction bases with no gene match: 9. The CDR3 DNA follows: TGTGCCAGCAGCTCTATAGGACAGGAGTACACAGATACGCAGTATTTT. This translates into CASSSIGQEYTDTQYF. The full variable domain, with the rest looked up from reference TRBV7-9 and TRBJ2-3, is DTGVSQNPRHKITKRGQNVTFRCDPISEHNRLYWYRQTLGQGPEFLTYFQNEAQLEKSRLLSDRFSAERPKGSFSTLEIQRTEQGDSAMYLCASSSIGQEYTDTQYFGPGTRLTVL.

In this sample, this clonotype turned up a few times. The chain combines TRBV7-9 with TRBJ1-1; a possible D gene is TRBD1 (5 bases). This CDR3 region has 15 residues. Trimming shortened V by 0 bases and J by 0 bases, and 8 bases separated the two germline ends. Germline CDR1 is SEHNR and CDR2 is FQNEAQ (reference sequence). CDR3 sequence (DNA): TGTGCCAGCAGCTTAGCTTGGGACGTGAACACTGAAGCTTTCTTT. This sequence encodes CASSLAWDVNTEAFF.

The CDR3 DNA sequence: TGTGCCAGCAGCCCCGGGGCCAGGGGCCCCAGGGCCTACAATGAGCAGTTCTTC. Translation gives CASSPGARGPRAYNEQFF. This chain uses TRBV7-3 with TRBJ2-1, with D possibly being TRBD1 (6 bases). Germline V gene lookup returns CDR1 SGHTA and CDR2 FQGTGA. There are 18 residues in the CDR3. The germline V and J ends were trimmed by 5 bases and 2 bases, with 22 bases remaining between them. Using reference TRBV7-3 and TRBJ2-1 for the parts outside the CDR3, the full variable domain is GAGVSQTPSNKVTEKGKYVELRCDPISGHTALYWYRQSLGQGPEFLIYFQGTGAADDSGLPNDRFFAVRPEGSVSTLKIQRTERGDSAVYLCASSPGARGPRAYNEQFFGPGTRLTVL.

This chain links TRBV6-2 or TRBV6-3 with TRBJ1-5; D is unresolved. Looked up from germline, CDR1 is MNHEY and CDR2 is SVGEGT. The CDR3 runs to 14 residues. V lost 0 bases and J 9 bases, leaving 12 bases between the germline ends. CDR3 sequence: CASSYSGDNLPQHF. Written as DNA, the CDR3 is TGTGCCAGCAGTTACTCTGGTGACAACCTGCCCCAGCATTTT.

This rearrangement joins TRBV7-9 to TRBJ2-7; weak D call: TRBD1 (5 bases). In germline, CDR1 is SEHNR, CDR2 FQNEAQ (reference sequence). V shed 4 bases and J shed 3 bases, with 13 bases lying between them. The CDR3 loop spans 14 amino acids. CDR3 residues: CASSSGSRDYEQYF. The DNA of the CDR3 is TGTGCCAGCAGCTCAGGGTCAAGGGACTACGAGCAGTACTTC.

The sample holds a few counts of this clonotype. This sequence joins TRBV5-1 and TRBJ2-1; 9 nucleotides align to TRBD1. V shed 0 bases and J 6 bases; nucleotides not matched to a gene: 10. CDR1 is SGHRS and CDR2 is YFSETQ in the germline V gene. The CDR3 spans 17 residues. Here the CDR3 DNA reads TGCGCCAGCAGCTTGGGGCCCAACAGGGGGCGGCTCAATGAGCAGTTCTTC. Encoded protein: CASSLGPNRGRLNEQFF.

The chain links TRBV7-9 to TRBJ2-7, with D uncertain. Per the germline V gene, CDR1 is SEHNR and CDR2 is FQNEAQ (reference sequence). This CDR3 comprises 14 residues. V was pared by 5 bases and J by 5 bases, with 16 bases between. CDR3 nucleotides: TGTGCCAGCAGCCCGGATGTAGCTGCTCACGAGCAGTACGTC. This gives the protein CASSPDVAAHEQYV.

Points on this clonotype: A much larger clone is a single base away; this may be a read error. The rearrangement uses TRBV5-1 and TRBJ2-5; 7 bases match TRBD1. The CDR3 runs 15 residues. CDR1 is SGHRS and CDR2 is YFSETQ in the germline V gene. CDR3 residues: CASSHGDSGAETKYF. The CDR3 DNA follows: TGCGCCAGCAGTCACGGGGACAGTGGGGCTGAGACCAAGTACTTC.

The sample holds a few counts of this clonotype. The chain is built from TRBV7-6 and TRBJ2-5; the D gene is possibly TRBD2 (6 bases). Trimming took 5 bases from V and 5 from J, leaving 18 bases between them. Germline CDR1 and CDR2: SGHVS and FNYEAQ. The CDR3 contains 15 residues. DNA of the CDR3: TGTGCCAGCAGCCTCGAAGCGGGCCCCTTGGAGACCCAGTACTTC. Its protein is CASSLEAGPLETQYF. Based on the CDR3 plus reference TRBV7-6 and TRBJ2-5, the full variable domain is GAGVSQSPRYKVTKRGQDVALRCDPISGHVSLYWYRQALGQGPEFLTYFNYEAQQDKSGLPNDRFSAERPEGSISTLTIQRTEQRDSAMYRCASSLEAGPLETQYFGPGTRLLVL.

This clonotype came up a few times. This chain uses TRBV18 with TRBJ2-7, with no clear D. The CDR3 consists of 14 residues. V was cut by 4 bases and J by 6 bases, with 16 bases left in between. Germline CDR1 KGHSH, CDR2 LQKENI. CDR3: CASSLSDGSGEQYV. For the CDR3, the DNA is TGTGCCAGCTCACTCTCGGACGGATCAGGCGAGCAGTACGTC.

The rearrangement joins TRBV5-8 to TRBJ1-2, with 9 bases lining up with TRBD1. The germline V gene has CDR1 SGHTS and CDR2 YDEGEE. CDR3 length: 15 amino acids. V was pared by 4 bases and J by 8 bases, with 12 bases of the junction left unmatched. The CDR3 DNA follows: TGTGCCAGCAGCCACCGACGGACAGGGGTAGGAGGCTACACCTTC. Encoded protein: CASSHRRTGVGGYTF.

This clonotype was seen only a few times. The genes are TRBV4-3 and TRBJ1-2; 9 nucleotides match TRBD1. The germline CDR1 and CDR2 sequences are LGHNA and YSLEER. With V trimmed by 4 bases and J by 4 bases, 13 bases remained unmatched. The CDR3 consists of 17 residues. The CDR3 is CASSPGTGWGQSYGYTF. As DNA, the CDR3 is TGCGCCAGCAGCCCAGGGACAGGGTGGGGTCAGAGCTATGGCTACACCTTC.